The rows below give T cell receptor beta chains drawn from one sample of a study of technical replicates of blood from several donors. Profiled with immunoSEQ multiplex PCR; TCRdb holds only in-frame clones, not every one. The data contain more than 80,000 clones, 90% to 96% of them seen just once; the ten biggest clones take up approximately 0.2%. Material: T cells isolated from PBMCs. The receptor source for this set is a human donor in good health. The CDR3 runs from the conserved cysteine through the conserved F or W. The D gene is left open where the match is weak. Only some rows state a clone size, as once, few, many or a class for expanded clones.

clone size	D gene	V gene	J gene	CDR3 DNA	CDR3 protein
.	.	TRBV10-1	TRBJ2-7	TGCGCCAGCAGTGAGTCGACTCAGGGGTTAGGGGCTGTCGGGCAGTACTTC	CASSESTQGLGAVGQYF
once	.	TRBV30	TRBJ2-6	TGTGCCGGAGACTTCAGGGGTTCCCAATCTGGGGCCAACGTCCTGACTTTC	CAGDFRGSQSGANVLTF
.	.	TRBV11-2	TRBJ2-1	TGTGCCAGCAGCTTAGTGGGGAGCTATAACAATGAGCAGTTCTTC	CASSLVGSYNNEQFF
.	.	TRBV7-9	TRBJ2-7	TGTGCCACCCCCATGGCAGGGTATGACGAGCAGTACTTC	CATPMAGYDEQYF
.	.	TRBV6-1	TRBJ2-7	TGTGCCAGCACTATACTCAGGACAATCGGAAACGAGCAGTACTTC	CASTILRTIGNEQYF
.	.	TRBV2	TRBJ1-4	TGTGCCAGCAGTCAATACAGAACTCCGAATGAAAAACTGTTTTTT	CASSQYRTPNEKLFF
.	.	TRBV18	TRBJ2-7	TGTGCCAGCTCACCCACCTATGGCTCCTACGAGCAGTACTTC	CASSPTYGSYEQYF
.	TRBD2	TRBV7-2	TRBJ2-1	TGTGCCAGCAGCTTAGTAGCGGGAAGCTACAATGAGCAGTTCTTC	CASSLVAGSYNEQFF
.	.	TRBV7-9	TRBJ2-2	TGTGCCAGCAGCTTAGGGAGGGCCGGGGAGCTGTTTTTT	CASSLGRAGELFF
.	TRBD2	TRBV6-5	TRBJ2-7	TGTGCCAGCAGTTACGATAGCGGGAGTTCGTACGAGCAGTACTTC	CASSYDSGSSYEQYF
.	TRBD2	TRBV4-1	TRBJ2-3	TGCGCCAGCAGCCAAACACTAGCGGGGGTGTCAGATACGCAGTATTTT	CASSQTLAGVSDTQYF
once	.	TRBV5-1	TRBJ2-5	TGCGCCAGCAGCACGGGGACAAGACAAGAGACCCAGTACTTC	CASSTGTRQETQYF
once	TRBD1	TRBV19	TRBJ1-5	TGTGCCAGTAGTAAAGGACAGGGGTCCAATCAGCCCCAGCATTTT	CASSKGQGSNQPQHF
.	TRBD1	TRBV5-6	TRBJ1-2	TGTGCCAGCAGCCCCCAGACAGGGGAATCTTACTATGGCTACACCTTC	CASSPQTGESYYGYTF
.	.	TRBV7-6	TRBJ1-5	TGTGCCAGCAGCCTCTCAGCGAGCGATCAGCCCCAGCATTTT	CASSLSASDQPQHF
.	TRBD1	TRBV5-1	TRBJ2-7	TGCGCCAGCAGCGAATGGGACAGAGAGAACTACGAGCAGTACTTC	CASSEWDRENYEQYF
.	.	TRBV15	TRBJ1-5	TGTGCCACCAGCAGAGTTGTCGGGGAACCAAATCAGCCCCAGCATTTT	CATSRVVGEPNQPQHF
.	.	TRBV30	TRBJ2-2	TGTGCCTGGAGCGACATGTACAGGAACACCGGGGAGCTGTTTTTT	CAWSDMYRNTGELFF
.	.	TRBV7-9	TRBJ2-2	TGTGCCAGCAGCCCATCCCGGACCGGGGAGCTGTTTTTT	CASSPSRTGELFF
few	.	TRBV7-2	TRBJ2-3	TGTGCCAGCAGCCCCTCCCTCGCGACTAGCACAGATACGCAGTATTTT	CASSPSLATSTDTQYF
.	.	TRBV27	TRBJ1-1	TGTGCCAGCAGTTTTCTACCTCGGACAGACATGAACACTGAAGCTTTCTTT	CASSFLPRTDMNTEAFF
.	.	TRBV7-9	TRBJ2-1	TGTGCCAGCAGCTTTTATTATGAGCAGTTCTTC	CASSFYYEQFF
.	.	TRBV5-6	TRBJ1-2	TGTGCCAGCAGCTTGGGGCAGTCCTTCTATGGCTACACCTTC	CASSLGQSFYGYTF
.	.	TRBV2	TRBJ2-3	TGTGCCAGCAGTGGAATCAAAGCGTACACAAGCACAGATACGCAGTATTTT	CASSGIKAYTSTDTQYF
.	TRBD1	TRBV4-2	TRBJ2-1	TGTGCCAGCAGTCGGGACAGTCCTTCCGGTGAGCAGTTCTTC	CASSRDSPSGEQFF
.	.	TRBV9	TRBJ2-3	TGTGCCAGCAGCGCATTTCTGGACTGGTTGGGCACAGATACGCAGTATTTT	CASSAFLDWLGTDTQYF
.	.	TRBV5-1	TRBJ1-2	TGCGCCAGCGGGGCCAGGGGTCCCTCTGACTATGGCTACACCTTC	CASGARGPSDYGYTF
.	.	TRBV27	TRBJ2-7	TGTGCCAGCAGTTTATCGGTAGCGGAGACCTACGAGCAGTACTTC	CASSLSVAETYEQYF
.	.	TRBV5-5	TRBJ2-7	TGTGCCAGCAGTCTCGTTGAGGCCTACGAGCAGTACTTC	CASSLVEAYEQYF
.	TRBD2	TRBV6-6	TRBJ2-3	TGTGCCAGCAGCAATAGCGGGAGGGGTACAGATACGCAGTATTTT	CASSNSGRGTDTQYF
.	.	TRBV28	TRBJ1-5	TGTGCCAGCAGTAGCGACGGGGGGGGCAATCAGCCCCAGCATTTT	CASSSDGGGNQPQHF
.	TRBD1	TRBV7-2	TRBJ1-4	TGTGCCAGCAGCCTAGACAGGGAACGGGGGGAACTGTTTTTT	CASSLDRERGELFF
.	TRBD1	TRBV5-4	TRBJ2-7	TGTGCCAGCAGCTTCCCGATCGGACAGGGTTTAGGCGAGCAGTACTTC	CASSFPIGQGLGEQYF
.	TRBD1	TRBV7-3	TRBJ1-6	TGTGCCAGCAGCTTAACCGGACAGGGGAATTCACCCCTCCACTTT	CASSLTGQGNSPLHF
.	TRBD2	TRBV19	TRBJ2-1	TGTGCCAGTAGTATTCTAGCGGGAGGGACTAGGGACTACAATGAGCAGTTCTTC	CASSILAGGTRDYNEQFF
once	TRBD1	TRBV2	TRBJ1-4	TGTGCCAGCAAGGAATTAACAGGGGAACTGTTTTTT	CASKELTGELFF
.	.	TRBV25-1	TRBJ1-4	TGTGCCAGCAGTGAATTGGGCAGGGATAATGAAAAACTGTTTTTT	CASSELGRDNEKLFF
.	TRBD1	TRBV7-9	TRBJ2-7	TGTGCCAGCAGCTTACCGGACAGGATCTACGAGCAGTACTTC	CASSLPDRIYEQYF
.	.	TRBV5-1	TRBJ2-1	TGCGCCAGCAGCTCCTTACCAATACAGGGTTACTCCTACAATGAGCAGTTCTTC	CASSSLPIQGYSYNEQFF
.	TRBD1	TRBV4-1	TRBJ1-5	TGCGCCAGCAGCCAATTCAGGACAGGCCTTAGCAATCAGCCCCAGCATTTT	CASSQFRTGLSNQPQHF
.	.	TRBV16	TRBJ1-1	TGTGCCAGCAGCCAATCGTCGGGGTTGATGAACACTGAAGCTTTCTTT	CASSQSSGLMNTEAFF